Presented here are 30 T cell receptor beta chains from one specimen sequenced in a study of early T cells in non-severe SARS-CoV-2 infection. TCRdb ran MiXCR on the 5' RACE reads and lists one entry per CDR3 protein. The data hold about 81,000 distinct CDR3 sequences, with roughly 6% observed a single time. The source material was whole blood. These receptors came from an adult who was a healthcare worker with PCR-confirmed SARS-CoV-2 infection or an uninfected control (not recorded which).

This clonotype turned up a few times. This chain connects TRBV7-9 to TRBJ2-7, with a weak D call TRBD1 (6 bases). This CDR3 is built from 13 residues. The germline V gene has CDR1 SEHNR and CDR2 FQNEAQ (reference sequence). V lost 4 bases and J 2 bases, leaving 9 bases between the germline ends. Here the CDR3 DNA reads TGTGCCAGCAGCTCCGGGACAACCTACGAGCAGTACTTC. Its protein is CASSSGTTYEQYF.

This clonotype was recorded a few times. The V call is TRBV3-1, the J call TRBJ1-3; D not certain. In germline, CDR1 is LGHDT, CDR2 YNNKEL (reference sequence). This CDR3 comprises 15 residues. V lost 6 bases, J lost 0 bases, and 12 bases lay in between. The CDR3, as DNA: TGTGCCAGCAGTCGGACGGAAAGCTCTGGAAACACCATATATTTT. Its protein product is CASSRTESSGNTIYF.

This clonotype was found many times. V gene TRBV9 combines with J gene TRBJ1-1; D unclear. Germline V gene lookup returns CDR1 SGDLS and CDR2 YYNGEE. The ends were cut back, 3 bases at V and 1 base at J, with 7 bases in the middle. CDR3 size: 13 residues. The CDR3 loop is CASSDLPNTEAFF. The CDR3, as DNA: TGTGCCAGCAGCGATCTCCCGAACACTGAAGCTTTCTTT.

This clonotype was counted only a few times. This chain connects TRBV28 to TRBJ1-1, with D perhaps matching TRBD1 (6 bases). Germline CDR1 reads MDHEN; CDR2 reads SYDVKM. The CDR3 loop spans 12 amino acids. With 5 bases removed from V and 8 bases from J, the gap between germline ends came to 12 bases. CDR3 loop: CASSTGFLEAFF. In DNA form, the CDR3 reads TGTGCCAGCAGTACAGGGTTTTTAGAAGCTTTCTTT.

This chain uses TRBV7-9 with TRBJ1-6; 7 nucleotides agree with TRBD1. Germline lookup yields CDR1 SEHNR and CDR2 FQNEAQ (reference sequence). The CDR3 spans 14 residues. With V trimmed by 6 bases and J by 8 bases, 7 bases remained unmatched. CDR3 sequence: CASRRQGADSPLHF. DNA of the CDR3: TGTGCCAGCAGAAGACAGGGAGCGGATTCACCCCTCCACTTT.

The CDR3 region is CATRGGSSNEQFF. CDR3 in DNA: TGTGCCACCCGAGGGGGTAGTTCCAATGAGCAGTTCTTC. This rearrangement joins TRBV24-1 to TRBJ2-1, with D tentatively TRBD1 (6 bases). CDR1 KGHDR and CDR2 SFDVKD come from the germline V gene. The CDR3 consists of 13 residues. Between the trimmed V and J ends, which lost 9 bases and 6 bases, there was a span of 14 bases.

V gene TRBV5-1 combines with J gene TRBJ2-1; the match to TRBD2 covers 13 bases. The CDR3 is 16 residues long. J gave up 9 bases and V 1 base, and 7 bases lay outside the gene matches. Germline V gene lookup returns CDR1 SGHRS and CDR2 YFSETQ. The CDR3 loop reads CASSLTSGGAYSEQFF. Written as DNA, the CDR3 is TGCGCCAGCAGCTTGACTAGCGGGGGGGCCTATAGTGAGCAGTTCTTC.

The rearrangement links TRBV6-5 to TRBJ2-7; no clear D. Per the germline V gene, CDR1 is MNHEY and CDR2 is SVGAGI. V lost 5 bases and J 6 bases, leaving 14 bases between the germline ends. The CDR3 consists of 13 residues. This chain's CDR3 is CASSPSEWAEQYF. CDR3 bases: TGTGCCAGCAGTCCTTCCGAGTGGGCCGAGCAGTACTTC.

The chain joins TRBV20-1 to TRBJ1-6, with D possibly matching TRBD1 (6 bases). V dropped 2 bases and J dropped 6 bases, with 11 bases sitting between them. Germline lookup yields CDR1 DFQATT and CDR2 SNEGSKA (reference sequence). The CDR3 is 14 residues long. The CDR3 DNA follows: TGCAGTGCTAGAATAGGGGGTGGTAATTCACCCCTCCACTTT. Amino acid sequence: CSARIGGGNSPLHF.

The chain has TRBV5-1 and TRBJ2-7; 7 bases align to TRBD2. Germline lookup yields CDR1 SGHRS and CDR2 YFSETQ. CDR3 length: 15 amino acids. After removal of 4 bases from V and 7 bases from J, the junction contained 14 bases not matched to a gene. The CDR3 nucleotides are TGCGCCAGCAGCCCCCCGGGTCTAGCGGAAGGGGAGCAGTACTTC. This encodes CASSPPGLAEGEQYF.

This clonotype came up many times. V usage is TRBV7-6 and J usage is TRBJ2-5; D gene uncertain. Germline CDR1 reads SGHVS; CDR2 reads FNYEAQ. The CDR3 loop spans 11 amino acids. V lost 0 bases and J 4 bases, leaving 0 bases between the germline ends. The CDR3 protein is CASSLAETQYF. The CDR3 DNA reads TGTGCCAGCAGCTTAGCAGAGACCCAGTACTTC.

The chain employs TRBV7-9 and TRBJ2-7; D not resolved. The CDR3 is 14 amino acids. Trimming stripped 7 bases from V and 0 bases from J, with 13 bases between. CDR1 and CDR2 (germline): SEHNR, FQNEAQ (reference sequence). The CDR3 DNA reads as TGTGCCAGCAACCGAAATTCCCGCTCCTACGAGCAGTACTTC. Translating gives CASNRNSRSYEQYF. The variable domain in full, with the rest retrieved from reference TRBV7-9 and TRBJ2-7, is DTGVSQNPRHKITKRGQNVTFRCDPISEHNRLYWYRQTLGQGPEFLTYFQNEAQLEKSRLLSDRFSAERPKGSFSTLEIQRTEQGDSAMYLCASNRNSRSYEQYFGPGTRLTVT.

The chain recombines TRBV5-4 with TRBJ2-3; either TRBD1 or TRBD2 may fit D (6 bases each). The length of the CDR3 is 18 residues. Trimming cost V 0 bases and J 0 bases, with 17 bases left between them. CDR1 and CDR2 (germline): SGHNT, YYREEE (reference sequence). CDR3 nucleotide sequence: TGTGCCAGCAGCTTGGGACAGAGAAGGGGGGAGAGCACAGATACGCAGTATTTT. Amino acid sequence: CASSLGQRRGESTDTQYF.

J is TRBJ2-1 and V is TRBV6-4; D might be TRBD2 (5 bases). Germline-derived CDR1 and CDR2 are MRHNA and SNTAGT. The CDR3 is 15 residues long. V lost 9 bases, J lost 2 bases, and 17 bases lay in between. The CDR3 nucleotides are TGTGCCAGTCCTAGCCGGCCCTGGCCCTACAATGAGCAGTTCTTC. Translating gives CASPSRPWPYNEQFF.

The chain uses TRBV3-1 and TRBJ2-7; D is unresolved. This CDR3 region has 12 residues. The V end was cut by 5 bases, the J end by 4 bases, with 9 bases between. Germline V gene data show CDR1 as LGHDT and CDR2 as YNNKEL (reference sequence). CDR3 nucleotides: TGTGCCAGCAGCAAAACAGATTACGAGCAGTACTTC. Translated, it gives CASSKTDYEQYF.

In its sample, this clonotype was seen many times. The chain is built from TRBV6-1 and TRBJ2-7, with a tentative D call TRBD1 (6 bases). From germline, CDR1 is MNHNS and CDR2 SASEGT. Trimming took 2 bases from V and 7 from J, leaving 12 bases between them. The CDR3 runs to 13 residues. The CDR3: CASSELGHLEQYF. CDR3 in DNA: TGTGCCAGCAGTGAATTGGGACATCTGGAGCAGTACTTC.

The chain uses TRBV20-1 and TRBJ1-1; no firm D call. Germline CDR1 and CDR2: DFQATT and SNEGSKA (reference sequence). CDR3 length: 15 residues. V lost 0 bases to trimming and J lost 1 base, with 12 bases between them. The CDR3 region is CSARDTGRTNTEAFF. The DNA of the CDR3 is TGCAGTGCTAGAGATACCGGACGGACGAACACTGAAGCTTTCTTT.

The chain is built from TRBV6-6 and TRBJ1-1, with D perhaps TRBD1 (6 bases). The CDR3 totals 12 residues. Trimming cost V 2 bases and J 10 bases, with 11 bases left between them. Germline V gives CDR1 MNHNY, CDR2 SVGAGI (reference sequence). The CDR3 loop is CASSYTTGGAFF. Written as DNA, the CDR3 is TGTGCCAGCAGTTACACGACAGGAGGAGCTTTCTTT.

This clonotype was picked up a small number of times. V gene TRBV9 combines with J gene TRBJ2-2; D is undetermined. V was clipped by 1 base and J by 0 bases, with 7 bases between them. From germline, CDR1 is SGDLS and CDR2 YYNGEE. CDR3 size: 15 residues. The CDR3 here is CASSVLPTNTGELFF. DNA for the CDR3: TGTGCCAGCAGCGTACTACCTACGAACACCGGGGAGCTGTTTTTT.

This clonotype has a handful of counts. This rearrangement joins TRBV5-1 to TRBJ1-2; D is undetermined. This CDR3 comprises 13 residues. V lost 3 bases and J lost 3, with 9 bases in between. The germline gives CDR1 SGHRS, CDR2 YFSETQ. The CDR3: CASSSAGDYGYTF. The CDR3 DNA is TGCGCCAGCAGCTCCGCCGGGGACTATGGCTACACCTTC.

On this clonotype itself: Being one base from a much bigger clone, this may be a read error. This chain's CDR3 is CASSSPRGNTGGLFF. The CDR3 DNA follows: TGTGCCAGCAGCTCACCCAGGGGTAACACCGGGGGGCTGTTTTTT. The chain has TRBV7-2 and TRBJ2-2; D might be TRBD1 or TRBD2, each matching 6 bases. The CDR3 totals 15 residues. The germline gives CDR1 SGHTA, CDR2 FQGNSA.

This clonotype came up many times. The genes are TRBV29-1 and TRBJ2-7; tentatively, D is TRBD2 (6 bases). The CDR3 covers 12 residues. V gave up 4 bases and J gave up 1 base, with 8 bases separating them. CDR1 SQVTM and CDR2 ANQGSEA come from the germline V gene. CDR3 sequence reads: CSVVRESYEQYF. CDR3 sequence (DNA): TGCAGCGTTGTTCGGGAGTCCTACGAGCAGTACTTC.

The sample holds one count of this clonotype. This may be a read error: a much more frequent sequence differs by one nucleotide. The rearrangement links TRBV4-1 to TRBJ2-3; D is ambiguous. This CDR3 has 16 amino acids. Per the germline V gene, CDR1 is MGHRA and CDR2 is YSYEKL. The CDR3 is CASSQDYGSRGDMQYF. The DNA of the CDR3 is TGCGCCAGCAGCCAAGATTATGGATCCCGAGGTGATATGCAGTATTTT.

This clonotype was picked up a small number of times. The chain couples TRBV7-2 to TRBJ2-1; D unclear. CDR1 and CDR2 (germline): SGHTA, FQGNSA. With 6 bases removed from V and 0 bases from J, the gap between germline ends came to 15 bases. This CDR3 comprises 16 residues. In DNA form, the CDR3 reads TGTGCCAGCAGACCACCTGGAGTTGACTCCTACAATGAGCAGTTCTTC. It translates to CASRPPGVDSYNEQFF.

This chain connects TRBV13 to TRBJ1-1; D perhaps matches TRBD1 (6 bases). The V end lost 1 base, the J end lost 3 bases, and 15 bases lay between the germline ends. The CDR3 loop spans 16 amino acids. CDR1 is PRHDT and CDR2 is FYEKMQ in the germline V gene (reference sequence). As DNA, the CDR3 is TGTGCCAGCAGCTTAGAGATACAGGGACGGGACACTGAAGCTTTCTTT. It codes for CASSLEIQGRDTEAFF. The full variable domain, completed using reference TRBV13 and TRBJ1-1, is AAGVIQSPRHLIKEKRETATLKCYPIPRHDTVYWYQQGPGQDPQFLISFYEKMQSDKGSIPDRFSAQQFSDYHSELNMSSLELGDSALYFCASSLEIQGRDTEAFFGQGTRLTVV.

Only a few counts were recorded for this clonotype. The gene calls are TRBV5-1 and TRBJ1-5; a weak D match, TRBD1 (5 bases). CDR1 and CDR2 (germline): SGHRS, YFSETQ. V lost 4 bases and J lost 1, with 12 bases in between. The CDR3 has 15 residues. CDR3 sequence reads: CASSISSGSNQPQHF. CDR3 in DNA: TGCGCCAGCAGCATATCGTCAGGGAGCAATCAGCCCCAGCATTTT.

Comment on this clonotype: Given a much more abundant clone one base away, this may be a read error. The rearrangement uses TRBV7-9 and TRBJ2-2; D possibly corresponds to TRBD1 (6 bases). Germline values: CDR1 SEHNR, CDR2 FQNEAQ (reference sequence). This CDR3 comprises 14 residues. Trimming cost V 4 bases and J 1 base, with 7 bases left between them. The CDR3 loop reads CASSWGQNTGELFF. DNA of the CDR3: TGTGCCAGCAGCTGGGGACAGAACACCGGGGAGCTGTTTTTT.

This clonotype was seen repeatedly, ten times or more. The chain carries TRBV5-1 and TRBJ2-2; 11 bases are shared with TRBD1. The CDR3 extends over 17 amino acids. Germline V gene lookup returns CDR1 SGHRS and CDR2 YFSETQ. V gave up 6 bases and J gave up 0 bases; unmatched junction bases: 7. The CDR3 nucleotides are TGCGCCAGCACCCCACCGGGACAGGGGGCGAACACCGGGGAGCTGTTTTTT. This translates into CASTPPGQGANTGELFF.

This clonotype was seen more than once but under ten times. J is TRBJ2-3 and V is TRBV29-1, with a possible D match to TRBD1 (5 bases). CDR3 length equals 10 residues. V was cut by 3 bases and J by 14 bases, with 12 bases left in between. The germline V gene has CDR1 SQVTM and CDR2 ANQGSEA. This chain's CDR3 is CSVEWQGRYF. DNA of the CDR3: TGCAGCGTTGAGTGGCAGGGCCGGTATTTT.

This clonotype was picked up many times. The chain combines TRBV7-2 with TRBJ1-2, with D unresolved. The CDR3 length is 13 residues. V lost 3 bases to trimming and J lost 2 bases, with 7 bases between them. CDR1 and CDR2 (germline): SGHTA, FQGNSA. CDR3 amino acids: CASSFRDNYGYTF. The CDR3, as DNA: TGTGCCAGCAGCTTCCGTGACAACTATGGCTACACCTTC.